These 4 T cell receptor beta chains were sequenced from one sample in a study of blood T cell repertoires in COVID-19. Generated by immunoSEQ multiplex PCR, the TCRdb table keeps only in-frame clones and is missing some. The table has 200,000 to 250,000 clones, 80% to 95% seen once. Specimen: peripheral blood. Receptors originate from a man aged 25-45 years with COVID-19, enrolled during active disease.

Only one count was recorded for this clone. The genes are TRBV5-6 and TRBJ1-1; D is unclear. V dropped 2 bases and J dropped 4 bases, with 9 bases sitting between them. Germline V gives CDR1 SGHDT, CDR2 YYEEEE. This CDR3 contains 13 residues. CDR3 residues: CASSLGRGTEAFF. For the CDR3, the DNA is TGTGCCAGCAGCTTAGGACGGGGCACTGAAGCTTTCTTT.

The V and J genes are TRBV5-1 and TRBJ1-6, with D possibly being TRBD1 (5 bases). The CDR3 totals 14 residues. Between the trimmed V and J ends, which lost 0 bases and 10 bases, there was a span of 11 bases. The germline gives CDR1 SGHRS, CDR2 YFSETQ. In DNA, the CDR3 is TGCGCCAGCAGCTTGGTTCAGGGCCAATCACCCCTCCACTTT. The encoded protein is CASSLVQGQSPLHF.

The rearrangement joins TRBV6-5 to TRBJ2-4, with a tentative D call TRBD2 (5 bases). V was pared by 5 bases and J by 8 bases, with 16 bases between. Germline assignment: CDR1 MNHEY and CDR2 SVGAGI. The CDR3 extends over 14 amino acids. The CDR3 sequence: CASSPQDPEDIQYF. In DNA, the CDR3 is TGTGCCAGCAGTCCCCAGGACCCGGAGGACATTCAGTACTTC.

J is TRBJ2-5 and V is TRBV5-1, with 11 bases fitting TRBD2. This CDR3 is 14 amino acids long. V was clipped by 2 bases and J by 5 bases; unmatched bases: 2. The germline V gene has CDR1 SGHRS and CDR2 YFSETQ. Here the CDR3 DNA reads TGCGCCAGCAGCTTCGGGACTAGCGGTGAGACCCAGTACTTC. Amino acid sequence: CASSFGTSGETQYF.